The 24 T cell receptor beta chains in this list originate from one sample, sequenced in a study of T cells in Graves' hyperthyroidism and ophthalmopathy. TCR beta CDR3 region amplification was performed from RNA transcripts. An initial round of RT-PCR targeting the TCR CDR3 relied on the HTBI primer set. MiXCR, applied by TCRdb to the multiplex PCR reads, yields one record per CDR3 protein. The table lists roughly 500,000 distinct CDR3 sequences, over 45% of them singletons. The sample comprised peripheral blood or thyroid tissue (not recorded which). Receptors originate from an adult woman with Graves' disease, either hyperthyroidism or ophthalmopathy (not recorded which).

The chain carries TRBV7-9 and TRBJ2-7; 9 bases are shared with TRBD1. J lost 3 bases, V lost 1 base, and 7 bases had no gene match. The CDR3 runs to 16 residues. Germline CDR1 reads SEHNR; CDR2 reads FQNEAQ (reference sequence). The CDR3 nucleotides read TGTGCCAGCAGCTTAGAGTCGGGACAGGGTAACTACGAGCAGTACTTC. Translated, it gives CASSLESGQGNYEQYF. Complete variable domain (other parts from reference TRBV7-9 and TRBJ2-7): DTGVSQNPRHKITKRGQNVTFRCDPISEHNRLYWYRQTLGQGPEFLTYFQNEAQLEKSRLLSDRFSAERPKGSFSTLEIQRTEQGDSAMYLCASSLESGQGNYEQYFGPGTRLTVT.

The V and J genes are TRBV10-2 and TRBJ2-7; maybe TRBD2 (5 bases). This CDR3 has 12 residues. Germline V gives CDR1 WSHSY, CDR2 SAAADI. Trimming left V 8 bases short and J 6 bases short, with 14 bases between. As DNA, the CDR3 is TGCGCCAGCTACCCAGGACGGGGCGAGCAGTACTTC. Residues: CASYPGRGEQYF.

V is TRBV9 and J is TRBJ1-2, with 10 bases that match TRBD1. Losses at the gene ends were 4 bases for V and 5 bases for J; bases not matched to a gene: 11. Germline CDR1 reads SGDLS; CDR2 reads YYNGEE. CDR3 length: 16 residues. The CDR3 region is CASSRAGQGDKYGYTF. CDR3 sequence (DNA): TGTGCCAGCAGCAGAGCCGGACAGGGGGATAAATATGGCTACACCTTC.

The gene calls are TRBV7-2 and TRBJ2-5; D is perhaps TRBD1 or TRBD2 (5 bases each). V was pared by 5 bases and J by 1 base, with 14 bases between. Germline assignment: CDR1 SGHTA and CDR2 FQGNSA. The length of the CDR3 is 15 residues. DNA of the CDR3: TGTGCCAGCAGCGATATGGGACGGGGCCAAGAGACCCAGTACTTC. Its protein product is CASSDMGRGQETQYF.

This chain joins TRBV11-2 and TRBJ1-3; possible D gene TRBD1, 5 bases. Germline V gene lookup returns CDR1 SGHAT and CDR2 FQNNGV. V gave up 5 bases and J gave up 2 bases, with 13 bases separating them. CDR3 size: 15 residues. CDR3 residues: CASSRDGVPGNTIYF. CDR3 DNA sequence: TGTGCCAGCAGCCGGGACGGGGTCCCTGGAAACACCATATATTTT. Full variable domain (outside the CDR3, taken from reference TRBV11-2 and TRBJ1-3): EAGVAQSPRYKIIEKRQSVAFWCNPISGHATLYWYQQILGQGPKLLIQFQNNGVVDDSQLPKDRFSAERLKGVDSTLKIQPAKLEDSAVYLCASSRDGVPGNTIYFGEGSWLTVV.

A word on this clonotype: This could be a read error, since a much larger clone is one nucleotide away. The genes are TRBV6-5 and TRBJ1-1, with D unresolved. CDR3 length: 13 amino acids. Germline V lookup: CDR1 MNHEY, CDR2 SVGAGI. The CDR3, as DNA: TGTGCCAGCAGTTACTCGCTCGGACGTGAAGTTTTCTTT. Translated, it gives CASSYSLGREVFF.

The chain carries TRBV7-9 and TRBJ1-3; no clear D. CDR1 and CDR2 from the germline V gene are SEHNR and FQNEAQ (reference sequence). The V end lost 0 bases, the J end lost 6 bases, and 15 bases lay between the germline ends. The CDR3 covers 16 residues. CDR3: CASSLAQAGPVNTIYF. In DNA, the CDR3 is TGTGCCAGCAGCTTAGCCCAAGCCGGGCCGGTAAACACCATATATTTT. Together with reference TRBV7-9 and TRBJ1-3, the CDR3 gives the full variable domain: DTGVSQNPRHKITKRGQNVTFRCDPISEHNRLYWYRQTLGQGPEFLTYFQNEAQLEKSRLLSDRFSAERPKGSFSTLEIQRTEQGDSAMYLCASSLAQAGPVNTIYFGEGSWLTVV.

This clonotype came up many times. The chain joins TRBV5-1 to TRBJ1-6; 7 bases fit TRBD1. V lost 4 bases to trimming and J lost 6 bases; unmatched junction nucleotides: 13. From germline, CDR1 is SGHRS and CDR2 YFSETQ. The CDR3 sequence is 17 residues long. CDR3 nucleotide sequence: TGCGCCAGCAGCCCGCTAGGAGGGGGCGCGTTTAATTCACCCCTCCACTTT. Protein sequence: CASSPLGGGAFNSPLHF. The whole variable domain, filled in from reference TRBV5-1 and TRBJ1-6, reads KAGVTQTPRYLIKTRGQQVTLSCSPISGHRSVSWYQQTPGQGLQFLFEYFSETQRNKGNFPGRFSGRQFSNSRSEMNVSTLELGDSALYLCASSPLGGGAFNSPLHFGNGTRLTVT.

The rearrangement uses TRBV7-9 and TRBJ2-7; D call uncertain. The last part of the DNA fits TRBJ2-1 better; the J call may be wrong. CDR1 is SEHNR, CDR2 FQNEAQ, per germline (reference sequence). CDR3 size: 13 residues. As DNA, the CDR3 is TGTGCCAGCAGCTCCCCCCGTGAGGACGAGCAGTTCTTC. It yields the protein CASSSPREDEQFF.

CDR3: CSASSAGGYTF. The CDR3 DNA reads TGCAGTGCCTCAAGCGCGGGTGGCTACACCTTC. This chain connects TRBV20-1 to TRBJ1-2, with D uncertain. Per the germline V gene, CDR1 is DFQATT and CDR2 is SNEGSKA (reference sequence). Trimming left V 6 bases short and J 7 bases short, with 12 bases between. This CDR3 spans 11 amino acids.

The chain couples TRBV29-1 to TRBJ2-7; possible D gene TRBD2, 6 bases. V was trimmed by 8 bases and J by 1 base, leaving 12 bases between them. This CDR3 is built from 12 residues. Germline loops: CDR1 SQVTM, CDR2 ANQGSEA. CDR3 in amino acids: CSQTGGSYEQYF. The DNA for the CDR3 is TGCAGCCAAACCGGGGGATCCTACGAGCAGTACTTC.

The chain combines TRBV5-4 with TRBJ1-2; D gene unclear. CDR1 is SGHNT, CDR2 YYREEE, per germline (reference sequence). Trimming took off 4 bases at V and 4 bases at J, with 17 bases between the two ends. The CDR3 extends over 15 amino acids. The CDR3 loop reads CASSPAPRLSYGYTF. In DNA, the CDR3 is TGTGCCAGCAGCCCAGCACCACGGCTCAGCTATGGCTACACCTTC.

CDR3: CASSTHRGNTGELFF. The CDR3 DNA sequence: TGTGCCAGTAGTACTCACAGGGGGAACACCGGGGAGCTGTTTTTT. The chain has TRBV19 and TRBJ2-2, with TRBD1 matching over 7 bases. This CDR3 has 15 residues. Per the germline V gene, CDR1 is LNHDA and CDR2 is SQIVND (reference sequence). Trimming at V came to 4 bases and at J to 1 base, leaving 3 bases not matched to a gene.

The J gene is TRBJ1-1, the V gene TRBV7-9; TRBD1 might be the D (6 bases). The germline V gene encodes CDR1 SEHNR and CDR2 FQNEAQ (reference sequence). The length of the CDR3 is 13 residues. The CDR3 spells CGGAGEMNTEAFF. The CDR3, as DNA: TGTGGCGGGGCAGGGGAGATGAACACTGAAGCTTTCTTT.

This clonotype was counted at least ten times. This chain connects TRBV20-1 to TRBJ1-2, with D possibly TRBD1 on 5 matching bases. Germline-derived CDR1 and CDR2 are DFQATT and SNEGSKA (reference sequence). Trimming took off 1 base at V and 3 bases at J, with 15 bases between the two ends. This CDR3 has 15 residues. The CDR3 loop reads CSARGRDARDYGYTF. The CDR3 coding sequence is TGCAGTGCTAGAGGCCGGGACGCTCGAGACTATGGCTACACCTTC.

The rearrangement links TRBV7-3 to TRBJ2-3, with D uncertain. V gave up 4 bases and J gave up 0 bases, with 5 bases separating them. The germline V gene encodes CDR1 SGHTA and CDR2 FQGTGA. The length of the CDR3 is 13 residues. CDR3 loop: CASSYGSTDTQYF. CDR3 sequence (DNA): TGTGCCAGCAGCTACGGTAGCACAGATACGCAGTATTTT.

This clonotype was observed a handful of times. The chain links TRBV7-9 to TRBJ1-6; D might be TRBD1 (5 bases). The germline V gene has CDR1 SEHNR and CDR2 FQNEAQ (reference sequence). The V end was cut by 5 bases, the J end by 7 bases, with 9 bases between. This CDR3 has 13 residues. CDR3 region: CASSSRQNSPLHF. In DNA, the CDR3 is TGTGCCAGCAGCAGCCGACAGAATTCACCCCTCCACTTT.

The sample holds one count of this clonotype. The rearrangement joins TRBV6-6 to TRBJ1-5; D gene ambiguous. Trimming removed 7 bases at V and 3 bases at J, with 10 bases between. Germline loops: CDR1 MNHNY, CDR2 SVGAGI (reference sequence). The CDR3 contains 13 residues. CDR3 protein: CASTPGINQPQHF. The CDR3 region has the DNA TGTGCCAGCACCCCGGGCATCAATCAGCCCCAGCATTTT.

The J gene is TRBJ1-2, the V gene TRBV12-3 or TRBV12-4; D remains unclear. CDR3 length equals 14 residues. Trimming cost V 11 bases and J 4 bases, with 20 bases left between them. The DNA for the CDR3 is TGTGCCGTCCTACAGAAACCCACTGCCTATGGCTACACCTTC. Protein: CAVLQKPTAYGYTF.

The chain is built from TRBV25-1 and TRBJ2-5; 8 bases line up with TRBD1. Germline CDR1 reads MGHDK; CDR2 reads SYGVNS. With 4 bases clipped from V and 3 bases from J, the junction kept 4 bases outside the gene matches. This CDR3 spans 14 amino acids. The CDR3 reads CASSGLDREETQYF. For the CDR3, the DNA is TGTGCCAGCAGTGGACTGGACAGGGAAGAGACCCAGTACTTC.

The sample holds a few counts of this clonotype. The chain recombines TRBV7-9 with TRBJ1-1; 8 bases are shared with TRBD1. Trimming took 5 bases from V and 0 from J; bases not matched to a gene: 8. Germline CDR1 is SEHNR and CDR2 is FQNEAQ (reference sequence). The CDR3 extends over 16 amino acids. The CDR3 sequence: CASSPWDRIMNTEAFF. The CDR3 coding sequence is TGTGCCAGCAGCCCGTGGGACAGGATCATGAACACTGAAGCTTTCTTT. Drawing the rest from reference TRBV7-9 and TRBJ1-1, the complete variable domain is DTGVSQNPRHKITKRGQNVTFRCDPISEHNRLYWYRQTLGQGPEFLTYFQNEAQLEKSRLLSDRFSAERPKGSFSTLEIQRTEQGDSAMYLCASSPWDRIMNTEAFFGQGTRLTVV.

This clonotype turned up a few times. The J gene is TRBJ1-2, the V gene TRBV29-1; TRBD1 matches 8 bases. This CDR3 comprises 12 residues. CDR1 is SQVTM, CDR2 ANQGSEA, per germline. The junction had 1 base not matched to a gene; V was cut back by 3 bases and J by 4 bases. CDR3 loop: CSVETGVYGYTF. CDR3 DNA: TGCAGCGTTGAGACAGGGGTCTATGGCTACACCTTC.

The chain couples TRBV20-1 to TRBJ2-7; 12 nucleotides agree with TRBD2. Trimming at V came to 6 bases and at J to 7 bases, leaving 16 bases not matched to a gene. This CDR3 spans 16 amino acids. CDR1 and CDR2 from the germline V gene are DFQATT and SNEGSKA (reference sequence). The CDR3 loop reads CSAPRLAGDGIREQYF. As DNA, the CDR3 is TGCAGTGCACCTCGACTAGCGGGAGACGGAATTAGGGAGCAGTACTTC.

This clonotype was detected a few times. V gene TRBV7-8 combines with J gene TRBJ2-7; the D is unclear. Per the germline V gene, CDR1 is SGHVS and CDR2 is FQNEAQ. This CDR3 is built from 14 residues. Between the trimmed V and J ends, which lost 11 bases and 2 bases, there was a span of 19 bases. CDR3 in DNA: TGTGCCTGGAGTCTCCCCGGTCGAACCTACGAGCAGTACTTC. Protein product: CAWSLPGRTYEQYF.